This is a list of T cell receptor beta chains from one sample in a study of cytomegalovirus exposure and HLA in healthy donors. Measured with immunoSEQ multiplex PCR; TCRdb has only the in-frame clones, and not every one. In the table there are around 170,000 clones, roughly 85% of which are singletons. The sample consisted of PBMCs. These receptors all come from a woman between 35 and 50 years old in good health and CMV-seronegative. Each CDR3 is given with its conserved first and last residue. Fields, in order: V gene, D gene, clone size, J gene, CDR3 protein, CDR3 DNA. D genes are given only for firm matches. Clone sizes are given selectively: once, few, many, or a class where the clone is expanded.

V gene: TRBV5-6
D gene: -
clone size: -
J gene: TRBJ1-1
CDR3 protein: CASSPAAGLNTEAFF
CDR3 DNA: TGTGCCAGCAGCCCAGCGGCCGGGTTAAACACTGAAGCTTTCTTT

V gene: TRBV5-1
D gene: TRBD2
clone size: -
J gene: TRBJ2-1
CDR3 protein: CASLQRESGEQFF
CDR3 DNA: TGCGCCAGCCTGCAGCGGGAGAGCGGTGAACAGTTCTTC

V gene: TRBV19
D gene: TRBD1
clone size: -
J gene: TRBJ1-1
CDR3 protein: CASRVAGTGGNTEAFF
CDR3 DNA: TGTGCCAGTAGAGTTGCCGGGACAGGGGGAAACACTGAAGCTTTCTTT

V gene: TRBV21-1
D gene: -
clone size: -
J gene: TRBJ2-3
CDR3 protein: CASSKITDTQYF
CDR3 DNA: TGTGCCAGCAGCAAAATAACAGATACGCAGTATTTT

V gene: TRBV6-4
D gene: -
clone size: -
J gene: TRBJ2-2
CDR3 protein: CASSDRGNTGELFF
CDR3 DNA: TGTGCCAGCAGTGACAGGGGGAACACCGGGGAGCTGTTTTTT

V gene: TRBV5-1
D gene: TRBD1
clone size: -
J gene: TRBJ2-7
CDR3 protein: CASSLAGTGTEQYF
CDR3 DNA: TGCGCCAGCAGCTTGGCCGGGACAGGGACTGAGCAGTACTTC

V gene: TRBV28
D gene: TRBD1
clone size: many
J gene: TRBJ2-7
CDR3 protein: CASRRTGAGVYEQYF
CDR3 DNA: TGTGCCAGCAGAAGGACAGGGGCCGGGGTCTACGAGCAGTACTTC

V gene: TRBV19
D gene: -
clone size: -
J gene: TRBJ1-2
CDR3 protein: CASMGTSGDGYTF
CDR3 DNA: TGTGCCAGTATGGGGACTTCCGGGGATGGCTACACCTTC

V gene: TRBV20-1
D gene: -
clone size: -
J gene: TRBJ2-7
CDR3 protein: CSASDSYEQYF
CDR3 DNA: TGCAGTGCCTCTGACAGCTACGAGCAGTACTTC

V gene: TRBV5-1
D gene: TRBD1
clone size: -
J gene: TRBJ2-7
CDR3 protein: CASSLAGQGGSEQYF
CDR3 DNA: TGCGCCAGCAGCTTGGCGGGACAGGGGGGATCCGAGCAGTACTTC

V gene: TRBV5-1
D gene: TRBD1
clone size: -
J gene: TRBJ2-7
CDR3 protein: CASRRTGSEYEQYF
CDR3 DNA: TGCGCCAGCAGGAGGACAGGGTCGGAGTACGAGCAGTACTTC

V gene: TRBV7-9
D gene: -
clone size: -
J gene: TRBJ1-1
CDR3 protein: CASSFGPGEAFF
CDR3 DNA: TGTGCCAGCAGCTTTGGGCCCGGAGAAGCTTTCTTT

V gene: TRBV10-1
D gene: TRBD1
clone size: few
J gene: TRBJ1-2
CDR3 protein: CASSGTQGAYGYTF
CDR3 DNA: TGCGCCAGCAGTGGGACACAGGGGGCCTATGGCTACACCTTC